This TCR beta chain is drawn from a study of human T cells and chemical hapten exposure. CDR3 length equals 13 residues. V was pared by 6 bases and J by 6 bases, with 6 bases of the junction left unmatched. Looked up from germline, CDR1 is MNHEY and CDR2 is SVGAGI. Study processing details: TCRs per sample had a median of roughly 93,000 and ranged from about 20,000 to 750,000. TCRdb analysed the RACE reads with MiXCR anew, one entry per CDR3 protein. The V and J calls were not made by the authors but by TCRdb's processing. The sample carries around 42,000 distinct CDR3 sequences, about 3.5% recorded once. Time point meaning: patch test 2, 6 weeks after DPC sensitization. The sample's treatment: therapeutic diphenylcyclopropenone sensitization with weekly scalp DPC. This clonotype was seen at least ten times.

This specimen was whole blood, taken in connection with sensitization to the hapten diphenylcyclopropenone (DPC). The clonotype was recovered from a man aged 40-50 years with alopecia areata. Some clones in this sample may be carry-over from other donors' samples. The V call is TRBV6-5, the J call TRBJ2-7, with 9 bases aligning to TRBD1. The CDR3 region is CASRRQGVTEQYF. In DNA form, the CDR3 reads TGTGCCAGCAGGCGACAGGGGGTAACCGAGCAGTACTTC.